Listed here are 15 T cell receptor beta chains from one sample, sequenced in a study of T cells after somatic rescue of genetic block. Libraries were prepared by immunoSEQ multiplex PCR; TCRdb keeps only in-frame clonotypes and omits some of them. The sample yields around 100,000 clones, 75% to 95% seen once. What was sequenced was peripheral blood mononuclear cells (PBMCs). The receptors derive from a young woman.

The CDR3 region has the DNA TGCGCCAGCGGGGTACCGGGGGGCAATCAGCCCCAGCATTTT. Its translation is CASGVPGGNQPQHF. The chain has TRBV4-1 and TRBJ1-5; TRBD1 might be the D (5 bases). CDR1 and CDR2 (germline): MGHRA, YSYEKL. Between the trimmed V and J ends, which lost 8 bases and 2 bases, there was a span of 13 bases. The CDR3 loop spans 14 amino acids.

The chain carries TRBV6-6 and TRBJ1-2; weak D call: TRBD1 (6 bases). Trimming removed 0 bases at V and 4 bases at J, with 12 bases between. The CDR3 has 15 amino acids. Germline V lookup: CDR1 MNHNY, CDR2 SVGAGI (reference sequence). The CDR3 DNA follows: TGTGCCAGCAGTTACTCGACCACAGGGACCTATGGCTACACCTTC. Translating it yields CASSYSTTGTYGYTF.

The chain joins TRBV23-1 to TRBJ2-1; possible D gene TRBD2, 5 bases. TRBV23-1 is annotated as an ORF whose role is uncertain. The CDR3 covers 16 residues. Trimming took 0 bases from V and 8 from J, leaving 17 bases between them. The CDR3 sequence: CASSQSKAVGFDEQFF. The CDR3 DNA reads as TGCGCCAGCAGTCAATCGAAAGCGGTAGGATTCGATGAGCAGTTCTTC.

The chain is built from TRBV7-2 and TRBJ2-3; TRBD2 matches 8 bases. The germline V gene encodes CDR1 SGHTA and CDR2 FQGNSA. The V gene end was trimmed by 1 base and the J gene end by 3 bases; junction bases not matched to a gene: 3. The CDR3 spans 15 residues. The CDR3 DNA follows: TGTGCCAGCAGCTTAGGTCAGCGGGGGACAGATACGCAGTATTTT. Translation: CASSLGQRGTDTQYF.

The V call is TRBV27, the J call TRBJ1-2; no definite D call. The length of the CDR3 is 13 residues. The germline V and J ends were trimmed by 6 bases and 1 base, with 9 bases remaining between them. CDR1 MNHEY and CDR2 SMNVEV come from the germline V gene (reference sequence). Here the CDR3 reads CASSPGGNYGYTF. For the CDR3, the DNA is TGTGCCAGCAGCCCGGGAGGTAACTATGGCTACACCTTC.

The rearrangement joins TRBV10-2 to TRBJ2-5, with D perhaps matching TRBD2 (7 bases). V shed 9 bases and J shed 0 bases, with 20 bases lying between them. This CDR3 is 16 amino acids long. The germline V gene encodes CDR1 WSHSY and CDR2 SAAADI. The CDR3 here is CASGEGGGLYQETQYF. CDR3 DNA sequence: TGCGCCAGTGGAGAGGGGGGGGGACTGTACCAAGAGACCCAGTACTTC.

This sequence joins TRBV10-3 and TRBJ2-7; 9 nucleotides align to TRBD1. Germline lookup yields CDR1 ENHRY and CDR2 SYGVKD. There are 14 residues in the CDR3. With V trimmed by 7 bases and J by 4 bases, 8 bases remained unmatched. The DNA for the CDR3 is TGTGCCATCACGGGGGGACAGGGTGTTTACGAGCAGTACTTC. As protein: CAITGGQGVYEQYF.

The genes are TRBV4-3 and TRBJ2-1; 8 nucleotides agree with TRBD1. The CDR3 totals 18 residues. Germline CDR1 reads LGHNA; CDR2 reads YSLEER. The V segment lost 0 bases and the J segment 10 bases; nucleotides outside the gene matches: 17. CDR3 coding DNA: TGCGCCAGCAGCCAAGATCTGGACAGGGCGATATCCTTTGGGGAGCAGTTCTTC. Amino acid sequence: CASSQDLDRAISFGEQFF.

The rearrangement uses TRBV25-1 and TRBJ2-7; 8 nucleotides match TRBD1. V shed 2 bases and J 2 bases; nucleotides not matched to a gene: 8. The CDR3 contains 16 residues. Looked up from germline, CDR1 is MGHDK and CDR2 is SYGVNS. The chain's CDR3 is CASSERGTGRAYEQYF. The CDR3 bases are TGTGCCAGCAGTGAAAGAGGGACAGGAAGAGCCTACGAGCAGTACTTC.

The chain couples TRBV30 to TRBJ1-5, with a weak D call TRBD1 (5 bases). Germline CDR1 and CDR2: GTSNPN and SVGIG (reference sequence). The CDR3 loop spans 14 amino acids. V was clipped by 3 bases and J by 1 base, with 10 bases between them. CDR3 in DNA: TGTGCCTGGAGCGTGGGGCTCAGCAATCAGCCCCAGCATTTT. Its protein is CAWSVGLSNQPQHF.

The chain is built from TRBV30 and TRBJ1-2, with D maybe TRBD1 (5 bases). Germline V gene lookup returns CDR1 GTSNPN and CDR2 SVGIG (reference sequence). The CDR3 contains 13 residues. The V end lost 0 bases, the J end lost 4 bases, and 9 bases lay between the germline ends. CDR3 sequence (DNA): TGTGCCTGGAGTGTACAGGCCCTCTATGGCTACACCTTC. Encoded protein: CAWSVQALYGYTF.

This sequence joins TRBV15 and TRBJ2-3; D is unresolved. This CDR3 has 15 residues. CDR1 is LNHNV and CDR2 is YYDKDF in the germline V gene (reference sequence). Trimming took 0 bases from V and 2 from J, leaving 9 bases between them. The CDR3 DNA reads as TGTGCCACCAGCAGAGATGGTTTAACCACAGATACGCAGTATTTT. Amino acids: CATSRDGLTTDTQYF.

The CDR3 reads CASTPGTGTIWEGQPQHF. The CDR3 DNA reads TGTGCCTCGACCCCCGGGACAGGGACCATCTGGGAGGGTCAGCCCCAGCATTTT. The chain recombines TRBV30 with TRBJ1-5, with 9 bases that match TRBD1. The germline CDR1 and CDR2 sequences are GTSNPN and SVGIG (reference sequence). The CDR3 is made up of 18 amino acids. The trim removed 7 bases at V and 6 bases at J, leaving 22 bases unmatched.

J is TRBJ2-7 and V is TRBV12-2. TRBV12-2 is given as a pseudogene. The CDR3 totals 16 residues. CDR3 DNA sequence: TGTGCAAGTCGCTGTAGTTCCCAGAGCAGCTCCTACGAGCAGTACTTC. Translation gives CASRCSSQSSSYEQYF.

CDR3 residues: CASSSAEGPDTQYF. Here the CDR3 DNA reads TGTGCCAGTAGTTCGGCCGAGGGCCCAGATACGCAGTATTTT. The rearrangement joins TRBV19 to TRBJ2-3; D may be TRBD2 (5 bases). The CDR3 totals 14 residues. The germline V gene has CDR1 LNHDA and CDR2 SQIVND (reference sequence). V was clipped by 5 bases and J by 4 bases, with 13 bases between them. Complete variable domain (other parts from reference TRBV19 and TRBJ2-3): DGGITQSPKYLFRKEGQNVTLSCEQNLNHDAMYWYRQDPGQGLRLIYYSQIVNDFQKGDIAEGYSVSREKKESFPLTVTSAQKNPTAFYLCASSSAEGPDTQYFGPGTRLTVL.